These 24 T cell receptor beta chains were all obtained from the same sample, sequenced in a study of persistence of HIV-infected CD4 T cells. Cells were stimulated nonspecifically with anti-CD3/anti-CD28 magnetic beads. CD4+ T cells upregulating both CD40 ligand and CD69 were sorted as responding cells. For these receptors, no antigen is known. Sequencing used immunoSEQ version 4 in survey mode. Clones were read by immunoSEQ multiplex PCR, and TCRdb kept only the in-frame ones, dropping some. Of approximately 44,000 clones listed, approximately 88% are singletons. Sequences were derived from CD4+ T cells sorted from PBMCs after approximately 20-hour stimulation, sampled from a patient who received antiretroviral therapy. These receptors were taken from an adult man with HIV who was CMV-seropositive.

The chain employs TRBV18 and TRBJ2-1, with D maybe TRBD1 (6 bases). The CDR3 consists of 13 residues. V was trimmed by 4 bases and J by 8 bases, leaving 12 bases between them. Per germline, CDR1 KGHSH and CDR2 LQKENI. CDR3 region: CASSLTGPDEQFF. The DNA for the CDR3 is TGTGCCAGCTCACTCACAGGGCCTGATGAGCAGTTCTTC.

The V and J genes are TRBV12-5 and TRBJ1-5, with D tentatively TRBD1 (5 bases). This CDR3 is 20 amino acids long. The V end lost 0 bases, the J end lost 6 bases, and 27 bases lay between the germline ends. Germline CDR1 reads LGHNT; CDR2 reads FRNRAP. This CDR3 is CASGLVTFTSAQGSSQPQHF. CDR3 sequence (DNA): TGTGCTAGTGGTTTGGTCACCTTCACGTCGGCGCAGGGAAGTAGTCAGCCCCAGCATTTT.

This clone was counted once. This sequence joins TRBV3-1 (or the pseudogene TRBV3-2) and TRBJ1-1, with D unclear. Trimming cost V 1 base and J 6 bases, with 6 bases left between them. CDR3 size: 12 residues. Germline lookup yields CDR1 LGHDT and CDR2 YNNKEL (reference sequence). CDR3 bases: TGTGCCAGCAGCCAAGGAAGAGCTGAAGCTTTCTTT. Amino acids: CASSQGRAEAFF.

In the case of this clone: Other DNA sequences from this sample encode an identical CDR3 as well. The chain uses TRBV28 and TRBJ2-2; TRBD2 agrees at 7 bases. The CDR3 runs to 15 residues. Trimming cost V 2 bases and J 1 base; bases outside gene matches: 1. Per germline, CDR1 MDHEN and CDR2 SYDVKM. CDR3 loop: CASSLGGGNTGELFF. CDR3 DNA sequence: TGTGCCAGCAGTTTAGGCGGGGGGAACACCGGGGAGCTGTTTTTT.

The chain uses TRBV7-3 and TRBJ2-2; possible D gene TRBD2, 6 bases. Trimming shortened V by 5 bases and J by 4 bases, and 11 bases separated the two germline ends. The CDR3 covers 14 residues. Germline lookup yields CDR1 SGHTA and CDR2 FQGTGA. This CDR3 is CASSRERFTGELFF. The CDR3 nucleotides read TGTGCCAGCAGCCGGGAGCGCTTCACCGGGGAGCTGTTTTTT. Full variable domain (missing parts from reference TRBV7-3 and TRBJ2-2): GAGVSQTPSNKVTEKGKYVELRCDPISGHTALYWYRQSLGQGPEFLIYFQGTGAADDSGLPNDRFFAVRPEGSVSTLKIQRTERGDSAVYLCASSRERFTGELFFGEGSRLTVL.

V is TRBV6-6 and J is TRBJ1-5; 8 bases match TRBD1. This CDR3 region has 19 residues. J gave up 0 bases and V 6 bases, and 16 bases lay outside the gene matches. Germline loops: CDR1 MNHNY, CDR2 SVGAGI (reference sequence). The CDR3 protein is CASSFAGQGLLYSNQPQHF. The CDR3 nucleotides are TGTGCCAGCAGCTTCGCTGGACAGGGATTACTTTATAGCAATCAGCCCCAGCATTTT.

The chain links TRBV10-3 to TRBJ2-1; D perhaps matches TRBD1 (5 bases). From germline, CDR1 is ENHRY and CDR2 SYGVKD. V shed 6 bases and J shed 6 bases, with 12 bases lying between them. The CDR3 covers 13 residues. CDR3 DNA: TGTGCCATCAGGCTACAGGAGTCCAATGAGCAGTTCTTC. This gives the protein CAIRLQESNEQFF.

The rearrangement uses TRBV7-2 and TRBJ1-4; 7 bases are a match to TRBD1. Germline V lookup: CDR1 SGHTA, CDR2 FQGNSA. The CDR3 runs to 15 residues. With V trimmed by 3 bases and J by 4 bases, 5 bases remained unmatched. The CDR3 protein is CASSFTGTVNEKLFF. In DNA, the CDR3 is TGTGCCAGCAGCTTTACCGGGACAGTTAATGAAAAACTGTTTTTT.

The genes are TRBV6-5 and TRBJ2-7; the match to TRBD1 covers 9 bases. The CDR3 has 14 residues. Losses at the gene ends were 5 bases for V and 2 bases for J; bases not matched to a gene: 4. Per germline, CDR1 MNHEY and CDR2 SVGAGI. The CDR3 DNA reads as TGTGCCAGCAGTCCGGACAGGGGCCCCTACGAGCAGTACTTC. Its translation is CASSPDRGPYEQYF.

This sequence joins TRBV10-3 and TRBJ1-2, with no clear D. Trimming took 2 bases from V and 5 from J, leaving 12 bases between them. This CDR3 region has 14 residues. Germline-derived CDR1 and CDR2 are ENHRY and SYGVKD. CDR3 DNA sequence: TGTGCCATCAGTGAGGACTCACCACCGTATGGCTACACCTTC. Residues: CAISEDSPPYGYTF.

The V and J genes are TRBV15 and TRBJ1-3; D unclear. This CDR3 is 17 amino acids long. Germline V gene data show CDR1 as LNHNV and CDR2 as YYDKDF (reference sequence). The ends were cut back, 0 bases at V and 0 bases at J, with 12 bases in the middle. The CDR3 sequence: CATSRDLSGSSGNTIYF. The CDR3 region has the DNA TGTGCCACCAGCAGAGATCTCTCAGGAAGCTCTGGAAACACCATATATTTT. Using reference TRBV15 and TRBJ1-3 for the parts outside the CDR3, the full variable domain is DAMVIQNPRYQVTQFGKPVTLSCSQTLNHNVMYWYQQKSSQAPKLLFHYYDKDFNNEADTPDNFQSRRPNTSFCFLDIRSPGLGDTAMYLCATSRDLSGSSGNTIYFGEGSWLTVV.

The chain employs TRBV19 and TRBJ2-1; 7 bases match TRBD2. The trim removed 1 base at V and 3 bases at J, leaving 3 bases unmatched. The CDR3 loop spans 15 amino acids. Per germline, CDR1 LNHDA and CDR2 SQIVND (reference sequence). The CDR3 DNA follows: TGTGCCAGTAGTATAGCCCGGGGGGTCTACAATGAGCAGTTCTTC. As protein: CASSIARGVYNEQFF.

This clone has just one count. The CDR3 DNA reads as TGCGCCAGCAGCTACTCGACAGGGTCAAATGAAAAACTGTTTTTT. It codes for CASSYSTGSNEKLFF. J is TRBJ1-4 and V is TRBV5-1, with 7 bases aligning to TRBD1. J lost 5 bases, V lost 3 bases, and 7 bases had no gene match. The germline gives CDR1 SGHRS, CDR2 YFSETQ. This CDR3 is built from 15 residues.

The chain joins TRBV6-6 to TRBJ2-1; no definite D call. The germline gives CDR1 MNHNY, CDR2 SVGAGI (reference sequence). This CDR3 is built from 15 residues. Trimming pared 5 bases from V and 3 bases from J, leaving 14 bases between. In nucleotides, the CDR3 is TGTGCCAGCAGTCCGAACCCCCTAGGCTACAATGAGCAGTTCTTC. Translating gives CASSPNPLGYNEQFF.

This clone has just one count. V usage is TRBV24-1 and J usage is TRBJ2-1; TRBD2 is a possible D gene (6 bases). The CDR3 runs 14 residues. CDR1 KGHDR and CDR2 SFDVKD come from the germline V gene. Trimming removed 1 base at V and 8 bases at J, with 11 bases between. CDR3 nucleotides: TGTGCCACCAGTGATTTTCGTAGGGAGGATGAGCAGTTCTTC. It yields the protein CATSDFRREDEQFF.

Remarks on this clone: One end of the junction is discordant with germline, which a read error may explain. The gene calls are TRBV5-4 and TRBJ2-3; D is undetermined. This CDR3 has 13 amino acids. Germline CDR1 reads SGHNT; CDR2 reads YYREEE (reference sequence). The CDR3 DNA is TGTGCCAGCACCTTGCAGGACACAGATACGCAGTATTTT. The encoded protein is CASTLQDTDTQYF.

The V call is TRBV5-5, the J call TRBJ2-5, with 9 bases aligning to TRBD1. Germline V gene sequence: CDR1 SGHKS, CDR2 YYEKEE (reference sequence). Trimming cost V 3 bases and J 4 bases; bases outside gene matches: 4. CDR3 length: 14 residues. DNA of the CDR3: TGTGCCAGCAGCTCCCGGACAGGGGTAGAGACCCAGTACTTC. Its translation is CASSSRTGVETQYF. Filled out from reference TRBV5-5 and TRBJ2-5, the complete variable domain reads DAGVTQSPTHLIKTRGQQVTLRCSPISGHKSVSWYQQVLGQGPQFIFQYYEKEERGRGNFPDRFSARQFPNYSSELNVNALLLGDSALYLCASSSRTGVETQYFGPGTRLLVL.

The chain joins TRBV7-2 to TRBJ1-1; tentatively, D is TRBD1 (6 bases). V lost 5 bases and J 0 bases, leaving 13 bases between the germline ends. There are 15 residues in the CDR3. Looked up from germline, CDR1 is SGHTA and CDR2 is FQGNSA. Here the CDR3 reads CASSPPTGLNTEAFF. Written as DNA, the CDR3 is TGTGCCAGCAGCCCACCCACAGGGCTGAACACTGAAGCTTTCTTT.

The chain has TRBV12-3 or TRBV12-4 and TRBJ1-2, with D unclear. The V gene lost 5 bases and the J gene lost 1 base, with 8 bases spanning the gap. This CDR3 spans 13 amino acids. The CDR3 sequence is CASSLTSNYGYTF. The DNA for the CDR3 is TGTGCCAGCAGTCTCACAAGTAACTATGGCTACACCTTC.

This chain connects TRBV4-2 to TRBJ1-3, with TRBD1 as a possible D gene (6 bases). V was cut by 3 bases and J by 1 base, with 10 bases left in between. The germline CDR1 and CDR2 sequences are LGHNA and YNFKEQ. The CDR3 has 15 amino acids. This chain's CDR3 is CASSHPQGSGNTIYF. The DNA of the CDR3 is TGTGCCAGCAGCCATCCGCAGGGGTCTGGAAACACCATATATTTT.

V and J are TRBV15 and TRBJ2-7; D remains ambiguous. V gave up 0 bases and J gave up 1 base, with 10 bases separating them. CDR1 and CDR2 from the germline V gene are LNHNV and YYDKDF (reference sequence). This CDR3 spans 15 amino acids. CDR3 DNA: TGTGCCACCAGCAGAGATTTGGTCCAATCCTACGAGCAGTACTTC. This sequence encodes CATSRDLVQSYEQYF.

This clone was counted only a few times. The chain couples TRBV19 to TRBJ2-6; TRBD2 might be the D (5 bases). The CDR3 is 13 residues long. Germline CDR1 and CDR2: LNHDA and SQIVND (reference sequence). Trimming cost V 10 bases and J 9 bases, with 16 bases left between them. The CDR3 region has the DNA TGTGCCACCGAGCCGGCGGGCGTCAACGTCCTGACTTTC. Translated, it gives CATEPAGVNVLTF.

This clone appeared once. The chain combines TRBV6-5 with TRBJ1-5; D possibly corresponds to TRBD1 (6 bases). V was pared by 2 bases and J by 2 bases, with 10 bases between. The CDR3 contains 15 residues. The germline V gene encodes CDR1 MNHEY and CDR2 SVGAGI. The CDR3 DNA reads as TGTGCCAGCAGTTACGGCAGGGGAGGCAATCAGCCCCAGCATTTT. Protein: CASSYGRGGNQPQHF.

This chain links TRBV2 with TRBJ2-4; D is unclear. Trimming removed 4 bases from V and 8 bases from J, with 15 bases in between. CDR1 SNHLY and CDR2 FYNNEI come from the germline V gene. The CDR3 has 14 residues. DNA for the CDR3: TGTGCCAGCAGTGTCCAGATGGAGTGGGACATTCAGTACTTC. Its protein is CASSVQMEWDIQYF.